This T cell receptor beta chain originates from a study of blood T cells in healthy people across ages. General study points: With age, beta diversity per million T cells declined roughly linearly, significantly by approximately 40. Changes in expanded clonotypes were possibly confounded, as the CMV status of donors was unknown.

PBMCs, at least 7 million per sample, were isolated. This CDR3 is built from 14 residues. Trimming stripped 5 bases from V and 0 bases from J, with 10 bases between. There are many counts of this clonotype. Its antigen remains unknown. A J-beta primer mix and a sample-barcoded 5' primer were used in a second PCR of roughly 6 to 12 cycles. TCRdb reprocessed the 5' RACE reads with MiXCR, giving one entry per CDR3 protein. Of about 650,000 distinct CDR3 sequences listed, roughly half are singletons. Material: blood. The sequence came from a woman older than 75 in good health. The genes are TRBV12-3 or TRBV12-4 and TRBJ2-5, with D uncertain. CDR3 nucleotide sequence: TGTGCCAGCAGTCCGACTGTGTACCAAGAGACCCAGTACTTC. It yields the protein CASSPTVYQETQYF.